The T cell receptor beta chain described here comes from a study of CD8+CD57+ T cells in acquired aplastic anemia (dated by TCRdb to the late 2010s). The study in broad terms: A mean of about 3 ug of DNA, ranging from 0.2 to 27.4 ug, was extracted from sorted CD4+ and CD8+ cells. An average of around 10 million reads for CD4+ cells and around 11 million reads for CD8+ cells was obtained from healthy donor samples.

TCR beta VDJ combination and CDR3 sequence profiling used genomic DNA as the template. TCR repertoire sequencing was run on an Illumina HiSeq 2000. Per the original workflow: TRBV/TRBJ rearrangement plots, CDR3 size and DJ length profiles, and Simpson's diversity index were used to evaluate the repertoires. The most abundant DNA sequence in the deep sequencing data was taken as the immunodominant clone. CDR3 amino acid sequences were checked for sharing across subjects and were also compared against the VDJdb database and published repertoires. TCRdb itself trimmed the public reads at Q25 with fastp, ran MiXCR and retained productive beta chains. Each record represents a unique CDR3 protein, reported with the most common genes and DNA among its rows. These V and J calls derive from TCRdb rather than the authors' analysis. The sample data list hundreds of thousands of distinct CDR3 sequences, and around 68% of these were observed just once. The top ten clonotypes cover 4% of the sample.

General conclusions and limits of the study: Some 30 CD8+ CDR3 sequences were found to be shared between patients and controls, but these sequences appeared to be highly expressed in patients and within the immunodominant clones of the patients. Between patients and healthy controls, no significant difference in CD8+ Simpson's diversity was found (P=0.060).

TCR repertoires of sorted CD4+ and CD8+ blood T cells from severe aplastic anemia patients and healthy subjects were deep-sequenced in the study. Ficoll-Paque density gradient centrifugation was used to isolate peripheral blood mononuclear cells. Before DNA was extracted, CD4+ and CD8+ T cells were sorted using either FACS or magnetic beads. Worth noting for this clonotype: Its antigen is still unknown. No qualities accompany the bases; no much larger clone lies one base away.

This receptor was taken from a human donor in good health, serving as a control. Sequences were obtained from sorted CD4+, CD8+, or CD8+CD57+ T cells (not recorded which) from PBMCs.

In nucleotides, the sequence is TGTGCCAGCAGAAAAGGGTCAGCCTACAATGAGCAGTTCTTC. Translated, this gives CASRKGSAYNEQFF. The chain employs TRBV12-3 or TRBV12-4 and TRBJ2-1; too little of a D gene remains to name it. The CDR3 runs 14 amino acids, cysteine and phenylalanine included. The entry retains the CDR3 DNA only, 42 bases that are in frame from base 1. V drops 6 bases and J drops 2 bases, leaving 11 bases in between.